Sequencing of this TCR beta chain was carried out in a study of CD8+ T cells in alopecia areata. Germline CDR1 SNHLY, CDR2 FYNNEI. This CDR3 is 14 amino acids long. Concerning this clone: Its target is unknown.

Sorting of CD4+ and CD8+ T cells was performed on PBMCs. Findings and caveats of the study: Although TCR sharing was seen in mice, sharing across patients was less clear, possibly for HLA-related reasons. Tissue-resident alphabeta T cells belonging to normal skin likewise get sequenced within scalp specimens. Higher clonality than in normal scalp was seen in lesional scalp, especially alopecia totalis/universalis.

RNA was extracted and reverse transcribed into cDNA as the sequencing template. Here immunoSEQ multiplex PCR was the method, and the copy in TCRdb shows in-frame clones only, minus some. The data show about 120,000 clones, roughly 69% seen once. Material: CD4+ T cells sorted from blood. This TCR was recovered from a human donor in good health. The chain combines TRBV2 with TRBJ2-3; 9 nucleotides line up with TRBD2. The CDR3 region is CVTRIAGATDTQYF. CDR3 coding DNA: TGTGTCACGCGGATAGCGGGGGCCACAGATACGCAGTATTTT.